Listed here is a single TCR beta chain. This record belongs to a study of T cells in Graves' hyperthyroidism and ophthalmopathy. Amplified regions were TCR beta CDR3 sequences from RNA transcripts. Initially, a first-round RT-PCR of the TCR CDR3 employed the HTBI primer set. TCRdb fed the multiplex PCR reads into MiXCR, producing one record per CDR3 protein. The table records a few hundred thousand distinct CDR3 sequences, 25% of them present only once. This CDR3 has 18 amino acids. V gave up 5 bases and J gave up 2 bases; unmatched junction bases: 8. From germline, CDR1 is MNHEY and CDR2 SVGEGT. Graves' hyperthyroidism without ophthalmopathy progression within 18 months was termed stable. The authors took PBMCs from over 8.5 ml fresh peripheral blood.

The sequenced sample was blood. The sequence was collected from a man over 45 with Graves' hyperthyroidism. The V call is TRBV6-2 or TRBV6-3, the J call TRBJ2-3; 15 bases are a match to TRBD2. The DNA for the CDR3 is TGTGCCAGCAGTCGCAGGACTAGCGGGAGGGCCGTCACAGATACGCAGTATTTT. Translating gives CASSRRTSGRAVTDTQYF.